Included here is one T cell receptor (beta chain) sequence, with context. This CDR3 comprises 16 residues. Germline-derived CDR1 and CDR2 are MNHEY and SVGAGI. Trimming cost V 2 bases and J 4 bases; bases outside gene matches: 10. The sample comes from a study of blood T cell repertoires in COVID-19. Study as a whole: Samples of COVID-19 (acute and convalescent) were obtained from the United States, Italy and Spain.

In the study's own analysis: Reference gene primers were amplified, and this amplification served to estimate nucleated cell counts. Data came from immunoSEQ multiplex PCR; TCRdb stores just in-frame clones and leaves some out. Clone size and V and J calls were adopted from that table, with D and trimming inferred from the DNA. The top ten clones hold about 7% of a sample with under 350,000 clones, 90% of them seen once. This receptor was obtained from a woman aged 30 to 39 with COVID-19, enrolled during active disease. The V call is TRBV6-5, the J call TRBJ1-1; 7 nucleotides agree with TRBD1. Sequencing was performed on peripheral blood. The CDR3 region has the DNA TGTGCCAGCAGTTACCAGCCTACAGGGGCTGCCACTGAAGCTTTCTTT. Its translation: CASSYQPTGAATEAFF.